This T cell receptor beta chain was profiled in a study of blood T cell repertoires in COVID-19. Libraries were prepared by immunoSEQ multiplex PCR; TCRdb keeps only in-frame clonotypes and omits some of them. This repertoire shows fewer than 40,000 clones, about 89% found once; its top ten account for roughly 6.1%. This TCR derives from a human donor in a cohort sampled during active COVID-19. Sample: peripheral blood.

Written as DNA, the CDR3 is TGTGCCAGCAGCCCCCCAGGGACAACTCAAACCCAGTACTTC. Amino acid sequence: CASSPPGTTQTQYF. The chain combines TRBV7-2 with TRBJ2-5; a possible D gene is TRBD1 (6 bases). CDR1 SGHTA and CDR2 FQGNSA come from the germline V gene. The CDR3 loop spans 14 amino acids. V lost 5 bases, J lost 8 bases, and 18 bases lay in between.